This paragraph covers one T cell receptor (beta chain) sequence. Its antigen is not known. Produced via immunoSEQ multiplex PCR; TCRdb's table is partial and in-frame only. There are approximately 150,000 clones in the sample; 90% to 95% occur only once, and less than 15% lies in the top ten. The sample originates from a study of T cell responses to AZD1222 COVID-19 vaccine. General observations from the study: Researchers report vaccine-associated CD4 TCRs spanning spike, with dominance at 160-218 and 743-854. Of the AZD1222 recipients, only 5 to 7 were seropositive at baseline. The sample set comprised mostly white British donors with more females, and clonal diversity was possibly underestimated. Elevations in Spike-specific TCR breadth and depth followed administration of two AZD1222 doses.

CDR3 size: 11 residues. Looked up from germline, CDR1 is KGHDR and CDR2 is SFDVKD. V lost 10 bases and J lost 4, with 9 bases in between. V is TRBV24-1 and J is TRBJ1-1; tentatively, D is TRBD1 (5 bases). The TCR sequence derives from an adult who had recovered from COVID-19. Specimen: peripheral blood, collected after recovery from COVID-19. CDR3 sequence reads: CATPRGTEAFF. DNA for the CDR3: TGTGCCACTCCAAGGGGCACTGAAGCTTTCTTT.